These T cell receptor beta chains were read from a single sample in a study of response to subunit inactivated influenza vaccine. A single record per CDR3 protein comes from TCRdb applying MiXCR to the RT-PCR reads. The sample has about 800,000 distinct CDR3 sequences; about 20% are singletons. This specimen was PBMCs from blood, taken roughly 5 days after vaccination. These receptor sequences come from a man aged 50 to 59 who received an inactivated influenza vaccine. Both conserved end residues are part of each CDR3. D genes are given only for firm matches.

D	J	V	CDR3
NA	TRBJ2-7	TRBV5-1	CASSSTGLSSEQYF
TRBD1	TRBJ2-3	TRBV20-1	CSAREHRDRVILEQYF
NA	TRBJ2-3	TRBV20-1	CSARFSGPSTDTQYF
NA	TRBJ2-3	TRBV20-1	CSARDVDNTDTQYF
NA	TRBJ1-1	TRBV29-1	CSVHASSQNTEAFF
NA	TRBJ2-5	TRBV24-1	CATSDFGRTETQYF
TRBD2	TRBJ2-3	TRBV20-1	CSAISGGVPDTQYF
NA	TRBJ1-4	TRBV29-1	CSVYQGHPNEKLFF
TRBD1	TRBJ2-1	TRBV28	CASNLPGGSYNEQFF
NA	TRBJ2-5	TRBV7-2	CASSSHRIQETQYF
NA	TRBJ2-5	TRBV28	CASSFGGTQGETQYF
NA	TRBJ2-1	TRBV2	CASSELRYNEQFF
TRBD1	TRBJ1-5	TRBV5-5	CASSFGTAGAGQPQHF
NA	TRBJ2-1	TRBV4-1	CASSQEVPVTYNEQFF
NA	TRBJ2-7	TRBV6-4	CASSEGFPSYEQYF
NA	TRBJ2-6	TRBV18	CASSPIIQGLANVLTF
NA	TRBJ2-3	TRBV5-1	CASSLDQGNTDTQYF
NA	TRBJ2-7	TRBV12-3/TRBV12-4	CASSLGREVEQYF
NA	TRBJ1-1	TRBV2	CASSEVGTYMNTEAFF
NA	TRBJ2-7	TRBV5-1	CASSLGQQNEQYF
TRBD1	TRBJ1-2	TRBV12-3/TRBV12-4	CASSSIGQVLYGYTF
TRBD1	TRBJ2-1	TRBV15	CATSRGPGQGINEQFF
NA	TRBJ1-3	TRBV10-3	CAISPTGTPLGSTIYF
NA	TRBJ1-5	TRBV12-3/TRBV12-4	CASSLRGPQPQHF
TRBD1	TRBJ1-2	TRBV7-8	CASTSGQDYGYTF
NA	TRBJ2-1	TRBV20-1	CSATGLLSSYNEQFF
NA	TRBJ1-4	TRBV25-1	CATRDTPNEKLFF